A single sample gave rise to the 5 T cell receptor beta chains below, sequenced in a study of blood T cell repertoires in COVID-19 (TCRdb year 2020). The method behind the library was the immunoSEQ multiplex PCR assay. Held by TCRdb, this immuneACCESS table contains in-frame sequences only and omits some clones. Under half of the omission traces to an unresolved V gene where checked; the cause of the rest is unknown. The sample table shows some 100,000 clones, and over 75% are seen once. Around 6% of the sample is in the top ten clones. The source material was peripheral blood. The receptors here all came from a woman aged 60-75 years with acute or convalescent COVID-19.

This CDR3 reads CSASTGDNEQFF. The CDR3 coding sequence is TGCAGTGCTAGTACGGGGGACAATGAGCAGTTCTTC. The chain has TRBV20-1 and TRBJ2-1; D is possibly TRBD2 (6 bases). Germline loops: CDR1 DFQATT, CDR2 SNEGSKA (reference sequence). This CDR3 has 12 amino acids. V was cut by 3 bases and J by 5 bases, with 8 bases left in between.

This clone was seen only a few times. This rearrangement joins TRBV9 to TRBJ1-1; 8 bases are a match to TRBD1. Germline V lookup: CDR1 SGDLS, CDR2 YYNGEE. J lost 3 bases, V lost 0 bases, and 7 bases had no gene match. The CDR3 has 16 residues. The chain's CDR3 is CASSVGQGAWDTEAFF. CDR3 coding DNA: TGTGCCAGCAGCGTAGGGCAGGGGGCGTGGGACACTGAAGCTTTCTTT.

The rearrangement uses TRBV6-5 and TRBJ2-7, with 8 bases matching TRBD2. V lost 7 bases, J lost 0 bases, and 5 bases stayed unmatched. CDR3 length equals 14 residues. Germline loops: CDR1 MNHEY, CDR2 SVGAGI. The chain's CDR3 is CASTLLAGSYEQYF. Here the CDR3 DNA reads TGTGCCAGCACCCTCCTAGCGGGCTCCTACGAGCAGTACTTC.

This sequence joins TRBV10-3 and TRBJ2-7; 8 bases fit TRBD2. Per germline, CDR1 ENHRY and CDR2 SYGVKD. The V segment lost 4 bases and the J segment 4 bases; nucleotides outside the gene matches: 0. The CDR3 spans 12 residues. The CDR3 region has the DNA TGTGCCATCAGTGCGGGGGGGTACGAGCAGTACTTC. It encodes CAISAGGYEQYF.

This sequence joins TRBV19 and TRBJ1-1; a possible D gene is TRBD1 (5 bases). Germline V lookup: CDR1 LNHDA, CDR2 SQIVND (reference sequence). The CDR3 has 13 residues. V was pared by 2 bases and J by 7 bases, with 11 bases between. The CDR3 reads CASSILYGGEAFF. The CDR3 DNA reads TGTGCCAGTAGTATATTGTACGGGGGTGAAGCTTTCTTT.